This T cell receptor (beta chain) is from a study of blood T cell repertoires in COVID-19. V was clipped by 5 bases and J by 5 bases; unmatched bases: 11. The CDR3 sequence is 17 residues long. From germline, CDR1 is LNHDA and CDR2 SQIVND (reference sequence). Repertoires were generated with immunoSEQ multiplex PCR, while TCRdb's copy carries only in-frame clones and drops some. The data hold about 40,000 clones, with over 75% observed a single time. This TCR derives from a human donor in a cohort sampled during active or convalescent COVID-19. The donor label of this sample is uncertain. The chain has TRBV19 and TRBJ2-7; 14 nucleotides match TRBD2. Sequenced input: peripheral blood. CDR3: CASSGRARTSGRNEQYF. CDR3 nucleotide sequence: TGTGCCAGTAGTGGCAGGGCCAGGACTAGCGGGAGGAACGAGCAGTACTTC.